These T cell receptor beta chains were read from a single sample in a study of cytomegalovirus exposure and HLA in healthy donors. Data came from immunoSEQ multiplex PCR; TCRdb stores just in-frame clones and leaves some out. The data show some 140,000 clones, roughly four fifths seen once. Sequences were obtained from PBMCs. The receptors here all came from a woman in her 50s in good health and CMV-seropositive. Each CDR3 is given with its conserved first and last residue. Each record gives: J gene, D gene, V gene, CDR3 length, clone size, CDR3 protein, CDR3 DNA. A D gene is named only where the DNA matches it firmly. Not all rows give a size; the values are once, few, many and, for expanded clones, a class.

j_call: TRBJ2-1; d_call: NA; v_call: TRBV18; cdr3_length: 17; clone_size: NA; cdr3_aa: CASSPAIGGTIYNEQFF; cdr3_nt: TGTGCCAGCTCACCAGCGATAGGGGGTACGATCTACAATGAGCAGTTCTTC
j_call: TRBJ2-3; d_call: NA; v_call: TRBV7-2; cdr3_length: 11; clone_size: NA; cdr3_aa: CASSTQALQYF; cdr3_nt: TGTGCCAGCAGCACCCAAGCGTTGCAGTATTTT
j_call: TRBJ2-1; d_call: NA; v_call: TRBV7-3; cdr3_length: 15; clone_size: NA; cdr3_aa: CASSQSGVNGHEQFF; cdr3_nt: TGTGCCAGCAGCCAGTCAGGGGTGAACGGCCATGAGCAGTTCTTC
j_call: TRBJ2-3; d_call: NA; v_call: TRBV7-3; cdr3_length: 13; clone_size: NA; cdr3_aa: CASSLLSTDTQYF; cdr3_nt: TGTGCCAGCAGCCTCCTCTCCACAGATACGCAGTATTTT
j_call: TRBJ1-1; d_call: TRBD1; v_call: TRBV5-4; cdr3_length: 17; clone_size: few; cdr3_aa: CASSPDREVLLYTEAFF; cdr3_nt: TGTGCCAGCAGCCCCGACAGGGAGGTTCTTCTATATACTGAAGCTTTCTTT
j_call: TRBJ2-7; d_call: NA; v_call: TRBV11-2; cdr3_length: 14; clone_size: NA; cdr3_aa: CASSLNAGSYEQYF; cdr3_nt: TGTGCCAGCAGCTTAAACGCGGGGTCCTACGAGCAGTACTTC
j_call: TRBJ1-1; d_call: NA; v_call: TRBV11-3; cdr3_length: 15; clone_size: NA; cdr3_aa: CASSLGGGGSTEAFF; cdr3_nt: TGTGCCAGCAGCTTAGGGGGCGGTGGATCCACTGAAGCTTTCTTT
j_call: TRBJ1-1; d_call: NA; v_call: TRBV11-1; cdr3_length: 14; clone_size: NA; cdr3_aa: CASSFLTGNPEAFF; cdr3_nt: TGTGCCAGCAGCTTTCTTACAGGGAATCCTGAAGCTTTCTTT
j_call: TRBJ1-5; d_call: NA; v_call: TRBV6-5; cdr3_length: 15; clone_size: NA; cdr3_aa: CASSPGVDSNQPQHF; cdr3_nt: TGTGCCAGCAGCCCCGGGGTAGATAGCAATCAGCCCCAGCATTTT
j_call: TRBJ1-1; d_call: TRBD1; v_call: TRBV5-1; cdr3_length: 16; clone_size: NA; cdr3_aa: CASSLGWGTGEAEAFF; cdr3_nt: TGCGCCAGCAGCTTGGGCTGGGGGACAGGGGAGGCTGAAGCTTTCTTT
j_call: TRBJ2-3; d_call: TRBD2; v_call: TRBV5-1; cdr3_length: 16; clone_size: NA; cdr3_aa: CASSSGTSEYTDTQYF; cdr3_nt: TGCGCCAGCAGCAGCGGGACTAGCGAATACACAGATACGCAGTATTTT
j_call: TRBJ2-3; d_call: NA; v_call: TRBV6-6; cdr3_length: 16; clone_size: NA; cdr3_aa: CASSYSGGVSTDTQYF; cdr3_nt: TGTGCCAGCAGTTACTCTGGCGGAGTTAGCACAGATACGCAGTATTTT
j_call: TRBJ2-7; d_call: TRBD2; v_call: TRBV5-1; cdr3_length: 13; clone_size: NA; cdr3_aa: CASRAGGPYEQYF; cdr3_nt: TGCGCCAGCCGAGCGGGGGGGCCCTACGAGCAGTACTTC
j_call: TRBJ2-1; d_call: NA; v_call: TRBV21-1; cdr3_length: 19; clone_size: NA; cdr3_aa: CASSTWRLAGGVPHNEQFF; cdr3_nt: TGTGCCAGCAGCACATGGCGGCTAGCGGGGGGGGTTCCCCACAATGAGCAGTTCTTC
j_call: TRBJ1-5; d_call: TRBD1; v_call: TRBV5-6; cdr3_length: 15; clone_size: NA; cdr3_aa: CASSPRDSSNQPQHF; cdr3_nt: TGTGCCAGCAGCCCCCGGGACAGTAGCAATCAGCCCCAGCATTTT
j_call: TRBJ1-6; d_call: TRBD1; v_call: TRBV5-1; cdr3_length: 15; clone_size: NA; cdr3_aa: CASSLSGTGNSPLHF; cdr3_nt: TGCGCCAGCAGCTTGTCCGGGACAGGGAATTCACCCCTCCACTTT
j_call: TRBJ2-7; d_call: TRBD2; v_call: TRBV4-3; cdr3_length: 17; clone_size: NA; cdr3_aa: CASSQDSSSGYTYEQYF; cdr3_nt: TGCGCCAGCAGCCAAGATTCCTCTAGCGGGTATACCTACGAGCAGTACTTC
j_call: TRBJ2-5; d_call: TRBD2; v_call: TRBV7-8; cdr3_length: 17; clone_size: NA; cdr3_aa: CASSPAPSGGAGETQYF; cdr3_nt: TGTGCCAGCAGCCCCGCTCCTAGCGGGGGGGCAGGAGAGACCCAGTACTTC
j_call: TRBJ2-3; d_call: TRBD1; v_call: TRBV30; cdr3_length: 14; clone_size: NA; cdr3_aa: CAWSRTGTSDTQYF; cdr3_nt: TGTGCCTGGAGTAGGACAGGGACCTCAGATACGCAGTATTTT
j_call: TRBJ1-4; d_call: NA; v_call: TRBV18; cdr3_length: 14; clone_size: NA; cdr3_aa: CASSPAVINEKLFF; cdr3_nt: TGTGCCAGCTCACCGGCAGTAATTAATGAAAAACTGTTTTTT
j_call: TRBJ2-2; d_call: TRBD2; v_call: TRBV5-1; cdr3_length: 14; clone_size: NA; cdr3_aa: CASSSGGVTGELFF; cdr3_nt: TGCGCCAGCAGTAGCGGGGGAGTCACCGGGGAGCTGTTTTTT
j_call: TRBJ1-2; d_call: TRBD1; v_call: TRBV7-2; cdr3_length: 14; clone_size: NA; cdr3_aa: CASSRLGTGFGYTF; cdr3_nt: TGTGCCAGCAGCCGATTGGGGACAGGGTTTGGCTACACCTTC
j_call: TRBJ1-2; d_call: NA; v_call: TRBV11-3; cdr3_length: 14; clone_size: NA; cdr3_aa: CASSQGGGAYGYTF; cdr3_nt: TGTGCCAGCAGTCAAGGAGGGGGGGCCTATGGCTACACCTTC
j_call: TRBJ2-1; d_call: NA; v_call: TRBV25-1; cdr3_length: 11; clone_size: few; cdr3_aa: CASSRENEQFF; cdr3_nt: TGTGCCAGCAGTAGGGAGAATGAGCAGTTCTTC
j_call: TRBJ2-7; d_call: NA; v_call: TRBV14; cdr3_length: 13; clone_size: few; cdr3_aa: CASSQLAQGGQYF; cdr3_nt: TGTGCCAGCAGCCAGCTTGCTCAGGGAGGGCAGTACTTC
j_call: TRBJ2-3; d_call: TRBD2; v_call: TRBV5-4; cdr3_length: 15; clone_size: NA; cdr3_aa: CASSPQAGNTDTQYF; cdr3_nt: TGTGCCAGCAGCCCCCAAGCGGGGAACACAGATACGCAGTATTTT
j_call: TRBJ1-1; d_call: NA; v_call: TRBV15; cdr3_length: 15; clone_size: once; cdr3_aa: CATSPRVSMNTEAFF; cdr3_nt: TGTGCCACCAGCCCGCGGGTCAGCATGAACACTGAAGCTTTCTTT
j_call: TRBJ2-2; d_call: NA; v_call: TRBV15; cdr3_length: 17; clone_size: NA; cdr3_aa: CATSRDLLGDEGGELFF; cdr3_nt: TGTGCCACCAGCAGAGATCTTTTAGGGGATGAAGGCGGGGAGCTGTTTTTT
j_call: TRBJ1-5; d_call: TRBD1; v_call: TRBV28; cdr3_length: 15; clone_size: NA; cdr3_aa: CASSLGQGFRQPQHF; cdr3_nt: TGTGCCAGCAGTTTGGGACAGGGGTTTCGACAGCCCCAGCATTTT
j_call: TRBJ1-1; d_call: NA; v_call: TRBV5-4; cdr3_length: 13; clone_size: NA; cdr3_aa: CASSLDSDREAFF; cdr3_nt: TGTGCCAGCAGCTTGGATTCCGACAGGGAAGCTTTCTTT
j_call: TRBJ1-5; d_call: NA; v_call: TRBV6-1; cdr3_length: 16; clone_size: NA; cdr3_aa: CASSVRGARSNQPQHF; cdr3_nt: TGTGCCAGCAGTGTCCGGGGAGCACGGAGCAATCAGCCCCAGCATTTT